This TCR beta chain stems from a study of radiation and T cells in renal cell carcinoma. The time point was: blood 4 weeks post-SBRT, at nephrectomy. Treatment reported: 15 Gy SBRT to primary tumor, nephrectomy 4 weeks later. Trimming cost V 6 bases and J 6 bases, with 12 bases left between them. The CDR3 runs to 13 residues. Germline CDR1 is MNHNS and CDR2 is SASEGT. Repertoires were generated with immunoSEQ multiplex PCR, while TCRdb's copy carries only in-frame clones and drops some. This table has around 30,000 clones, 81% appearing once. The source of this sequence is a man in his sixties with renal cell carcinoma. The sequencing here drew on blood, taken from a patient whose treatment included radiotherapy and nephrectomy. This chain uses TRBV6-1 with TRBJ1-5; no firm D call. CDR3 region: CASRLGGGQPQHF. CDR3 in DNA: TGTGCCAGCAGGTTAGGAGGAGGTCAGCCCCAGCATTTT.